A single sample is the source of the 14 T cell receptor beta chains below, sequenced in a study of cytomegalovirus exposure and HLA in healthy donors. Only in-frame clones appear in the TCRdb table, and some are missing; sequencing was by immunoSEQ multiplex PCR. The sample yields approximately 300,000 clones, roughly 85% seen once. Sample: PBMCs. All receptors come from a young woman in good health and CMV-seronegative.

The rearrangement uses TRBV27 and TRBJ1-5, with TRBD1 matching over 11 bases. The CDR3 consists of 16 residues. The V segment lost 5 bases and the J segment 3 bases; nucleotides outside the gene matches: 6. From germline, CDR1 is MNHEY and CDR2 SMNVEV (reference sequence). The CDR3 here is CASSPRTGGINQPQHF. CDR3 DNA: TGTGCCAGCAGTCCCAGGACAGGGGGCATCAATCAGCCCCAGCATTTT.

This rearrangement joins TRBV2 to TRBJ2-1; 8 bases are a match to TRBD2. CDR1 is SNHLY and CDR2 is FYNNEI in the germline V gene. The CDR3 totals 12 residues. With 5 bases clipped from V and 9 bases from J, the junction kept 3 bases outside the gene matches. CDR3 loop: CASSPAGGEQFF. The CDR3 DNA sequence: TGTGCCAGCAGTCCTGCGGGGGGTGAGCAGTTCTTC.

This chain connects TRBV5-1 to TRBJ2-5, with 10 nucleotides matching TRBD2. Germline lookup yields CDR1 SGHRS and CDR2 YFSETQ. The V and J ends lost 2 bases and 2 bases, in that order; junction bases with no gene match: 3. This CDR3 is built from 15 residues. The CDR3 DNA reads TGCGCCAGCAGCTTTGGACTAGCGGCACAAGAGACCCAGTACTTC. Translation: CASSFGLAAQETQYF.

The chain recombines TRBV25-1 with TRBJ2-1, with a tentative D call TRBD2 (5 bases). CDR3 length: 17 amino acids. The V end was cut by 8 bases, the J end by 8 bases, with 28 bases between. Germline CDR1 is MGHDK and CDR2 is SYGVNS. In nucleotides, the CDR3 is TGTGCCAGCCCCTCGCCAGCTGGGGAGCCCCCGTGGTATGAGCAGTTCTTC. This gives the protein CASPSPAGEPPWYEQFF.

The chain has TRBV9 and TRBJ1-1, with 7 bases identical to TRBD1. With 0 bases clipped from V and 1 base from J, the junction kept 6 bases outside the gene matches. This CDR3 is 16 amino acids long. Germline CDR1 SGDLS, CDR2 YYNGEE. DNA for the CDR3: TGTGCCAGCAGCGTAGGAACAGGGGCCAAGAACACTGAAGCTTTCTTT. As protein: CASSVGTGAKNTEAFF.

The chain recombines TRBV28 with TRBJ1-2, with 9 bases lining up with TRBD1. V gave up 5 bases and J gave up 6 bases; unmatched junction bases: 10. The CDR3 consists of 15 residues. The V gene's germline CDR1 is MDHEN and CDR2 SYDVKM. DNA of the CDR3: TGTGCCAGCAGTGCCACAGGGGGCGGGACTCATGGCTACACCTTC. The encoded protein is CASSATGGGTHGYTF.

The chain carries TRBV6-5 and TRBJ2-3, with 13 bases matching TRBD2. Germline V gives CDR1 MNHEY, CDR2 SVGAGI. Unmatched junction bases numbered 3, after V lost 6 bases and J lost 3 bases. The CDR3 covers 15 residues. This chain's CDR3 is CASSPTSGRTDTQYF. The DNA for the CDR3 is TGTGCCAGCAGCCCGACTAGCGGGAGGACAGATACGCAGTATTTT.

V and J are TRBV29-1 and TRBJ2-1, with TRBD2 matching over 13 bases. This CDR3 is 11 amino acids long. J was trimmed by 13 bases and V by 6 bases; bases with no gene match: 3. Germline loops: CDR1 SQVTM, CDR2 ANQGSEA. CDR3 protein: CSVWTSGSQFF. DNA of the CDR3: TGCAGCGTCTGGACTAGCGGGAGTCAGTTCTTC.

This sequence joins TRBV2 and TRBJ2-7; TRBD2 matches at 13 bases. The length of the CDR3 is 14 residues. CDR1 SNHLY and CDR2 FYNNEI come from the germline V gene. With 6 bases clipped from V and 6 bases from J, the junction kept 5 bases outside the gene matches. CDR3 region: CASRLAGGPGEQYF. As DNA, the CDR3 is TGTGCCAGCAGACTAGCGGGAGGGCCGGGCGAGCAGTACTTC.

This clone was seen a handful of times. The rearrangement links TRBV11-2 to TRBJ2-7; 9 positions agree with TRBD2. Germline V lookup: CDR1 SGHAT, CDR2 FQNNGV. This CDR3 has 17 residues. J gave up 3 bases and V 3 bases, and 12 bases lay outside the gene matches. CDR3 loop: CASSFRPFGSGSYEQYF. CDR3 bases: TGTGCCAGCAGCTTCCGCCCTTTCGGTAGCGGGAGCTACGAGCAGTACTTC.

V usage is TRBV5-8 and J usage is TRBJ2-7; TRBD1 aligns across 10 bases. The germline V gene encodes CDR1 SGHTS and CDR2 YDEGEE. This CDR3 has 16 amino acids. V shed 3 bases and J 5 bases; nucleotides not matched to a gene: 11. Here the CDR3 DNA reads TGTGCCAGCAGCTCCGAGTGGGACAGGGGTGAACACGAGCAGTACTTC. It codes for CASSSEWDRGEHEQYF.

The genes are TRBV28 and TRBJ1-4; D remains unclear. The germline V gene encodes CDR1 MDHEN and CDR2 SYDVKM. This CDR3 comprises 15 residues. V lost 6 bases and J lost 2, with 13 bases in between. CDR3 DNA: TGTGCCAGCAGGGGGAGGGTTTCCACTAATGAAAAACTGTTTTTT. This translates into CASRGRVSTNEKLFF.

J is TRBJ1-2 and V is TRBV7-2; TRBD1 is a possible D gene (5 bases). This CDR3 is 13 amino acids long. The ends were cut back, 6 bases at V and 4 bases at J, with 12 bases in the middle. CDR1 and CDR2 (germline): SGHTA, FQGNSA. In nucleotides, the CDR3 is TGTGCCAGCAGTCCATCACAGGTCTATGGCTACACCTTC. Translating it yields CASSPSQVYGYTF.

The V and J genes are TRBV25-1 and TRBJ1-3; unclear D gene. CDR3 length: 14 amino acids. Trimming took off 8 bases at V and 1 base at J, with 12 bases between the two ends. Per germline, CDR1 MGHDK and CDR2 SYGVNS. CDR3 sequence reads: CASGPGSSGNTIYF. In DNA form, the CDR3 reads TGTGCCAGCGGCCCAGGTAGTTCTGGAAACACCATATATTTT.